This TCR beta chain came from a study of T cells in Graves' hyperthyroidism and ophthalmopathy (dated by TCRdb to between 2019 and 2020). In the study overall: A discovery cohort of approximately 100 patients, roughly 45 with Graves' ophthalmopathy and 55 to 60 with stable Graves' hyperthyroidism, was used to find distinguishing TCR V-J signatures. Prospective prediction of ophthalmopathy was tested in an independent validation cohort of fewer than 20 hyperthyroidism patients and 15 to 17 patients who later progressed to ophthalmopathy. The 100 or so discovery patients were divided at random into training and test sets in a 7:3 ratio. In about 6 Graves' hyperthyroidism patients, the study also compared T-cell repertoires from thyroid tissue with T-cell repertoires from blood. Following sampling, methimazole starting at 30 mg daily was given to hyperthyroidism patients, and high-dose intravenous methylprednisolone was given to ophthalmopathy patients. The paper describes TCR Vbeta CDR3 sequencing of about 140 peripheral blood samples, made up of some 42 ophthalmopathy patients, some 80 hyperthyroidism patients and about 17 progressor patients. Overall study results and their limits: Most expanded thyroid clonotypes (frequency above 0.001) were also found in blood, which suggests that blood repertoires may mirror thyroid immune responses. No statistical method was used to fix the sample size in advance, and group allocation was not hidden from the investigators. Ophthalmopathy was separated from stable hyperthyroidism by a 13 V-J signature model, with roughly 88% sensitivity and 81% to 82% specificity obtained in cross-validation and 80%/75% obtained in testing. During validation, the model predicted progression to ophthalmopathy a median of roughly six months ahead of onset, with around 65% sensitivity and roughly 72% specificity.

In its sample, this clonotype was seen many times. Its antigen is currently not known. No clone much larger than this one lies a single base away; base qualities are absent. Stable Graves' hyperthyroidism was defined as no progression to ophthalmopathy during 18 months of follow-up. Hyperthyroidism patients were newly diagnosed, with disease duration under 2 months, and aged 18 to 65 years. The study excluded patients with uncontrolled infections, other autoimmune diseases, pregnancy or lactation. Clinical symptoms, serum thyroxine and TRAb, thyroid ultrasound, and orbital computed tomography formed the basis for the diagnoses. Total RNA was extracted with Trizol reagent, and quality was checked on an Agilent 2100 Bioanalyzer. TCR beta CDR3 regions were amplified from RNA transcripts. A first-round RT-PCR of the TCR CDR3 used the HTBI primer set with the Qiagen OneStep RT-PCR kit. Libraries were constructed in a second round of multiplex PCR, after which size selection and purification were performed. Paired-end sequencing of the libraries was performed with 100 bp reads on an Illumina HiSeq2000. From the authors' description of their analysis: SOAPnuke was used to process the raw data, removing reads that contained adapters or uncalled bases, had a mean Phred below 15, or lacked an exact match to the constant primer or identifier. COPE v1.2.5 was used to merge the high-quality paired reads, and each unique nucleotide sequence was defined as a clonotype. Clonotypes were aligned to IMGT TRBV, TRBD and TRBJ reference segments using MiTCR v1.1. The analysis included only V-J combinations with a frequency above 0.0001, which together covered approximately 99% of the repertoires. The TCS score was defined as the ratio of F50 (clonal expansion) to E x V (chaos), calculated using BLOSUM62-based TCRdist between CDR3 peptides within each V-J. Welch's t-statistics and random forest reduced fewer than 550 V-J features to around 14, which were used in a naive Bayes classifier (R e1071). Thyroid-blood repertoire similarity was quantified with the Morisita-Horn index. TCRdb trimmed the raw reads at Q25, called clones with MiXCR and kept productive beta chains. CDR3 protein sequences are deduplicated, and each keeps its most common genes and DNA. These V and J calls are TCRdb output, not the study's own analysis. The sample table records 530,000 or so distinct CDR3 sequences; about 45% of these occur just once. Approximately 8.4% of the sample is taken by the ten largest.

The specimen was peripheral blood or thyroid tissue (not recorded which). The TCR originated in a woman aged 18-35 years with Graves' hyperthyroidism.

The bases are TGTGCCAGCAGCTCCGCCGGGACAGGGATCTATGGCTACACCTTC. This yields the protein CASSSAGTGIYGYTF. Rearrangement joined TRBV7-2 to TRBJ1-2; 9 central bases correspond to TRBD1. CDR3 length: 15 amino acids, cysteine to phenylalanine. The only DNA kept is the CDR3, 45 bases in frame from the first base. Here V drops 4 bases and J drops 4 bases, and the junction holds 7 bases not matched to any gene. CDR1 and CDR2, looked up from the germline V gene, are SGHTA and FQGNSA.